The clone carrying this T cell receptor (beta chain) turned up a few times. Its specificity is not known. V was cut by 5 bases and J by 8 bases, with 10 bases left in between. CDR3 size: 12 residues. Germline lookup yields CDR1 SEHNR and CDR2 FQNEAQ (reference sequence). Controls had myeloablative marrow grafts with methotrexate and calcineurin inhibitor, sampled at 1 year. This record belongs to a study of T cells after posttransplantation cyclophosphamide. Whole-study findings and limits: Blood and skin or GI T cell repertoires showed limited TRB overlap. Later blood repertoires were often dominated by clones from the donor CD8+ memory compartment. After PTCy, TRB diversity resembled that of CNI/methotrexate controls.

The repertoire was sequenced with immunoSEQ multiplex PCR; TCRdb's copy has only in-frame clones and lacks some. The table has roughly 16,000 clones, 85% seen once. This clonotype originated in a young adult female patient who received an allogeneic stem cell transplant from an unrelated donor, was CMV-positive, and had acute and chronic GVHD. Certain T cells may be donor cells from the graft. The rearrangement links TRBV7-9 to TRBJ1-3; D is perhaps TRBD1 (5 bases). Sequencing was performed on PBMCs, taken after allogeneic stem cell transplant with calcineurin inhibitor and methotrexate. The CDR3 spells CASSPGGDTIYF. The CDR3 DNA is TGTGCCAGCAGCCCCGGGGGGGACACCATATATTTT.